This entry is about one T cell receptor beta chain. This entry comes from a study of blood T cell repertoires in COVID-19. Overall study: Sites across the United States, Italy and Spain contributed samples from acute and convalescent COVID-19. PBMCs, B-cell-depleted T cells, or T cells provided the cDNA or gDNA that made up the material.

Using immunoSEQ multiplex PCR, the repertoire was profiled, and TCRdb retains in-frame clones only, with some absent. Found here are approximately 260,000 clones, 85% to 90% of them singletons; the top ten hold 3% to 4%. In germline, CDR1 is LGHNT, CDR2 FRNRAP. Deletions cut 2 bases from V and 4 bases from J, with 26 bases between. The CDR3 is 19 residues long. Sequencing input: peripheral blood. The TCR sequence derives from a woman aged 40-49 years with acute or convalescent COVID-19. The chain is built from TRBV12-5 and TRBJ1-1; no firm D call. As DNA, the CDR3 is TGTGCTAGTGGTTTGCTTCCTGACCTATACTTGAACCGGGGCACTGAAGCTTTCTTT. Protein: CASGLLPDLYLNRGTEAFF.